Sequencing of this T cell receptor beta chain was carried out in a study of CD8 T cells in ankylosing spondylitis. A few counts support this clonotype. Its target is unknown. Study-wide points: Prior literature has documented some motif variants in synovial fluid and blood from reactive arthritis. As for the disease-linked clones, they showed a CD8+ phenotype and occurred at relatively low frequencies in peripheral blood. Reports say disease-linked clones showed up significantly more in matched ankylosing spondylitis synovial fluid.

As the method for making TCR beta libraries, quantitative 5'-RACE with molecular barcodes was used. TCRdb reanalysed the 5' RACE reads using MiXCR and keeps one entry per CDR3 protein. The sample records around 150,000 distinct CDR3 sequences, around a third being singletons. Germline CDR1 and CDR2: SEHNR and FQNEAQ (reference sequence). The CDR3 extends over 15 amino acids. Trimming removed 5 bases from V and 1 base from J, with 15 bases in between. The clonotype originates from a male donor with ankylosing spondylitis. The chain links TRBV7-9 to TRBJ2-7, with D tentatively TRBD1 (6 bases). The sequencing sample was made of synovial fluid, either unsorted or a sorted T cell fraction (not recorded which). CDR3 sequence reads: CASSPRGTSSYEQYF. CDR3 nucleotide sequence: TGTGCCAGCAGCCCTCGAGGGACATCTTCCTACGAGCAGTACTTC.